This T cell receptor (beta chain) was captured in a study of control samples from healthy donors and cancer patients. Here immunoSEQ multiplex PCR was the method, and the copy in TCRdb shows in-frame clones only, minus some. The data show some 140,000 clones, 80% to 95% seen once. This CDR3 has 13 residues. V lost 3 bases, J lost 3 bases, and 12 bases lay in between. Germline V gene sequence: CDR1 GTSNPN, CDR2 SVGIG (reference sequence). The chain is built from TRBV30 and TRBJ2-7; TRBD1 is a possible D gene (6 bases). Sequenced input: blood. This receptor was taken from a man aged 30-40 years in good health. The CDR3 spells CAWSGQRGYEQYF. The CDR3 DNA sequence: TGTGCCTGGAGCGGACAGCGAGGCTACGAGCAGTACTTC.